A selection of T cell receptor beta chains follows, all from one sample in a study of beta chain features in type 1 diabetes. Using immunoSEQ multiplex PCR, the repertoire was profiled, and TCRdb retains in-frame clones only, with some absent. The repertoire holds 360,000 or so clones, with roughly 21% as singletons. Sequenced material: naive CD4+ T cells from blood. All receptors derive from a woman under 30 in good health. Both conserved end residues are part of each CDR3. A D gene is named only where the DNA matches it firmly. A clone size is listed for some rows: how often the clone was seen (once, few, many), or a class if it is expanded.

few TRBJ2-1 TRBV30 TRBD2 TGTGCCTGGGCTCCGACTAGCGGTGGGGCTGAGCAGTTCTTC CAWAPTSGGAEQFF
. TRBJ2-7 TRBV5-6 TRBD1 TGTGCCAGCAGTTCTCCCGGGACAGGGTCCGCCTACGAGCAGTACTTC CASSSPGTGSAYEQYF
few TRBJ2-5 TRBV19 . TGTGCCAGTAGCACAACGGGAGTGTTAGAGACCCAGTACTTC CASSTTGVLETQYF
few TRBJ1-1 TRBV27 . TGTGCCAGCGCAGGGTTATCGTACACTGAAGCTTTCTTT CASAGLSYTEAFF
. TRBJ2-3 TRBV30 TRBD1 TGTGCCTGGAGTGAAAGGACAGGCGGTTTCACAGATACGCAGTATTTT CAWSERTGGFTDTQYF
few TRBJ1-2 TRBV25-1 TRBD1 TGTGCCAGCAGTGAAGGGACAGACTATGGCTACACCTTC CASSEGTDYGYTF
. TRBJ2-5 TRBV7-2 . TGTGCCAGCAGCTTAGTCAGGGCCGGACAAGAGACCCAGTACTTC CASSLVRAGQETQYF
few TRBJ2-1 TRBV19 . TGTGCCAGTGGAACCGGGACTTCCTACAATGAGCAGTTCTTC CASGTGTSYNEQFF
. TRBJ1-1 TRBV5-1 . TGCGCCAGCAGCCCCGGGGACATGAACACTGAAGCTTTCTTT CASSPGDMNTEAFF
. TRBJ2-2 TRBV2 . TGTGCCAGCAGACAGGGCTCCGGGGAGCTGTTTTTT CASRQGSGELFF
once TRBJ2-1 TRBV5-1 TRBD2 TGCGCCAGCAGCCCAGATAGCGGGGGGTCCCCCAATGAGCAGTTCTTC CASSPDSGGSPNEQFF
few TRBJ2-1 TRBV5-1 TRBD1 TGCGCCAGCAGCTTGGCGGGACAGGGATACGGTGAGCAGTTCTTC CASSLAGQGYGEQFF
. TRBJ1-4 TRBV11-2 . TGTGCCAGCAGGTTGTGGGGGCGAACTACTAATGAAAAACTGTTTTTT CASRLWGRTTNEKLFF
. TRBJ2-1 TRBV11-1 TRBD2 TGTGCCAGCAGCCCCGGAGGCCTAGCGGGCACCTACAATGAGCAGTTCTTC CASSPGGLAGTYNEQFF
few TRBJ1-5 TRBV19 TRBD1 TGTGCCAGTAGTGACAGGGCTGGTGGCAATCAGCCCCAGCATTTT CASSDRAGGNQPQHF